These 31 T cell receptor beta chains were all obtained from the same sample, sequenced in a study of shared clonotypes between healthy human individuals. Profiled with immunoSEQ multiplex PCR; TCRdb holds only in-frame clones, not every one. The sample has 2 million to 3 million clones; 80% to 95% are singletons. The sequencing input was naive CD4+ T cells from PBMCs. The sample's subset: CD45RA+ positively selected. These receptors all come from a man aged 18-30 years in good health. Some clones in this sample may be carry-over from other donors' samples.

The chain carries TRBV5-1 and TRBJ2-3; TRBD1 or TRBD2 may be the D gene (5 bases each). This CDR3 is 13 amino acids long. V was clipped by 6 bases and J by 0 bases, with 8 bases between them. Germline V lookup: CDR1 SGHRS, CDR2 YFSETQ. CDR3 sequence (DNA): TGCGCCAGCATGAGGGACAGCACAGATACGCAGTATTTT. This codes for CASMRDSTDTQYF.

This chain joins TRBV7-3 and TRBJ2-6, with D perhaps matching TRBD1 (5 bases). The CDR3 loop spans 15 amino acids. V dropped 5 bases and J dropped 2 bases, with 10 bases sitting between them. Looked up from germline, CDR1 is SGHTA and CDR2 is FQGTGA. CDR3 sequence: CASSPQGAGANVLTF. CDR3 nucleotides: TGTGCCAGCAGCCCGCAGGGTGCTGGGGCCAACGTCCTGACTTTC.

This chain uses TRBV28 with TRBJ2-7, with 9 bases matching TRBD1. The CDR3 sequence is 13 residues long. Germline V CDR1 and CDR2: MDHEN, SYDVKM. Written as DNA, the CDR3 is TGTGCTGCTGCCGGGACAGGGACCTACGAGCAGTACTTC. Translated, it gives CAAAGTGTYEQYF.

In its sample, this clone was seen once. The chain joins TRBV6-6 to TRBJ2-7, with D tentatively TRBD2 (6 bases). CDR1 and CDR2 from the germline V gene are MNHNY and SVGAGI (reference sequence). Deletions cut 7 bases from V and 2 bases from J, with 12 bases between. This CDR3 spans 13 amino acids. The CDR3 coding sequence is TGTGCCAGCAATCGGCGGGGTACCTACGAGCAGTACTTC. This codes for CASNRRGTYEQYF.

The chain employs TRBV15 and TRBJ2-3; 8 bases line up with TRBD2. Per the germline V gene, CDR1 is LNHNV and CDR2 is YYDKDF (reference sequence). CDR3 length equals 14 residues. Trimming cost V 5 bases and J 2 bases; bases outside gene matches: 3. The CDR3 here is CATSVGRATDTQYF. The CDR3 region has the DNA TGTGCCACCAGCGTCGGGAGGGCCACAGATACGCAGTATTTT.

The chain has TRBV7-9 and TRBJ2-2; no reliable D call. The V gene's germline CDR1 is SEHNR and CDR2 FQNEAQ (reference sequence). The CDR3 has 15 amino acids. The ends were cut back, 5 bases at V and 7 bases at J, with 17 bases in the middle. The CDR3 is CASSPSIVIGGELFF. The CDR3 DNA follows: TGTGCCAGCAGCCCGTCTATAGTGATAGGCGGGGAGCTGTTTTTT.

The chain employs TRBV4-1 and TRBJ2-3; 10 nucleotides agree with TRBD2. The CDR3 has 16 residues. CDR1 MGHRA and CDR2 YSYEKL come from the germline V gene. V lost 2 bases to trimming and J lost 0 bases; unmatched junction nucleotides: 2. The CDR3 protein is CASSQPTSGSTDTQYF. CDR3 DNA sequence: TGCGCCAGCAGCCAACCGACTAGCGGGAGCACAGATACGCAGTATTTT.

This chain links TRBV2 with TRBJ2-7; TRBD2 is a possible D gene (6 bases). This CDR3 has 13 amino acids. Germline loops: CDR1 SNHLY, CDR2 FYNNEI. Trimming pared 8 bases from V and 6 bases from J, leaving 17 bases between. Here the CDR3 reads CASFGEAWVEQYF. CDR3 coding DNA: TGTGCCAGCTTTGGGGAGGCTTGGGTCGAGCAGTACTTC.

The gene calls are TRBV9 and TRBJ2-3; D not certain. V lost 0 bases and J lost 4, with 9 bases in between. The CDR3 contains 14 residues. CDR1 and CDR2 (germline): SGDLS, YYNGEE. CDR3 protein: CASSVDGPPDTQYF. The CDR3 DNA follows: TGTGCCAGCAGCGTAGATGGACCCCCAGATACGCAGTATTTT.

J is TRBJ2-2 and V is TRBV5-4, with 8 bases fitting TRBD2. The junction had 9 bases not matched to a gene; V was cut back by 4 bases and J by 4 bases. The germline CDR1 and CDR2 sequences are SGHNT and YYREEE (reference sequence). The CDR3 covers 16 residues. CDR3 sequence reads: CASSVQGLGVTGELFF. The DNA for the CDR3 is TGTGCCAGCAGCGTACAGGGACTAGGCGTCACCGGGGAGCTGTTTTTT.

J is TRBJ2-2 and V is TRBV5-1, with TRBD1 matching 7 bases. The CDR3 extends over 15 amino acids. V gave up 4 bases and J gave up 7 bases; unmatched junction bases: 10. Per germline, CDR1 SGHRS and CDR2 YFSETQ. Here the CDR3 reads CASSPDRPSNGELFF. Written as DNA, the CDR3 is TGCGCCAGCAGCCCGGACAGGCCGTCGAACGGGGAGCTGTTTTTT.

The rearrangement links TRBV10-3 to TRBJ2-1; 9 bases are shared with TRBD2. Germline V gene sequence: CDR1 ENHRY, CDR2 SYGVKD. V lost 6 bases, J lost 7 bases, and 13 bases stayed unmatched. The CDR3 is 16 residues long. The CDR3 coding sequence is TGTGCCATCAGAGGAATTAGCGGGAGTTTATGGAATGAGCAGTTCTTC. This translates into CAIRGISGSLWNEQFF.

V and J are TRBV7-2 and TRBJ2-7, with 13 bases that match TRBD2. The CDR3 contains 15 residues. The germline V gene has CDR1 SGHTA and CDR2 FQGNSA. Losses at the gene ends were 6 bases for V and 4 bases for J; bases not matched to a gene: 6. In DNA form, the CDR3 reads TGTGCCAGCAGTTTCGGACTAGCGGGAGTGTACGAGCAGTACTTC. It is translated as CASSFGLAGVYEQYF.

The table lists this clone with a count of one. CDR3 DNA sequence: TGTGCCAGCAGTAGACACGCGACCTACGAGCAGTACTTC. This encodes CASSRHATYEQYF. V usage is TRBV11-2 and J usage is TRBJ2-7; D remains ambiguous. Trimming cost V 6 bases and J 2 bases, with 11 bases left between them. The length of the CDR3 is 13 residues. Germline CDR1 and CDR2: SGHAT and FQNNGV.

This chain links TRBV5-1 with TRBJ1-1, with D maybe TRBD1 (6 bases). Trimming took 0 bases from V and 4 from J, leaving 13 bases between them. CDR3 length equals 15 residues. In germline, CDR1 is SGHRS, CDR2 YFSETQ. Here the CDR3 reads CASSLGHRVSTEAFF. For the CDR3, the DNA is TGCGCCAGCAGCTTGGGGCACAGGGTGAGCACTGAAGCTTTCTTT.

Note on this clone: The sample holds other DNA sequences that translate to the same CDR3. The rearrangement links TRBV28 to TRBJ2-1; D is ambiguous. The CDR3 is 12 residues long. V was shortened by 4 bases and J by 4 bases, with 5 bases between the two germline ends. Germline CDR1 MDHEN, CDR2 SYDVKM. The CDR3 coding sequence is TGTGCCAGCAGTTCTCGATACAATGAGCAGTTCTTC. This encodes CASSSRYNEQFF.

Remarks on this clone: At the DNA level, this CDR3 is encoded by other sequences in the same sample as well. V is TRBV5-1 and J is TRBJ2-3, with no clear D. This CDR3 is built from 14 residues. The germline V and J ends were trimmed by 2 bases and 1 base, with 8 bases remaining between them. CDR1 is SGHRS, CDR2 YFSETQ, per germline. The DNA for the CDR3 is TGCGCCAGCAGCTTCTCTGGAGGCACAGATACGCAGTATTTT. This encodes CASSFSGGTDTQYF.

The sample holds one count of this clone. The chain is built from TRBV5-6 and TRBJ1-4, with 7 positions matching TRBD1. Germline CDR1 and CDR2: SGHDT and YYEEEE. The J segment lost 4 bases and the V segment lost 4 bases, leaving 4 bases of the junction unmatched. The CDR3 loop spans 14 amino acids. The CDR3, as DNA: TGTGCCAGCAGCCCGGGGACAGATAATGAAAAACTGTTTTTT. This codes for CASSPGTDNEKLFF.

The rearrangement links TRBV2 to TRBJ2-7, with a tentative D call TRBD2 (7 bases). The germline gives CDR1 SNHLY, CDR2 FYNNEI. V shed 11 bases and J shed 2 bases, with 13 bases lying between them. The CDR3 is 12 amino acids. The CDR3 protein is CAGGAGPYEQYF. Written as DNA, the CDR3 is TGTGCCGGGGGGGCAGGACCCTACGAGCAGTACTTC. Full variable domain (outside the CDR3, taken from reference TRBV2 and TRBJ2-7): EPEVTQTPSHQVTQMGQEVILRCVPISNHLYFYWYRQILGQKVEFLVSFYNNEISEKSEIFDDQFSVERPDGSNFTLKIRSTKLEDSAMYFCAGGAGPYEQYFGPGTRLTVT.

The CDR3 DNA is TGCGCCAGCAGGCCAGAGACAAGGGGCCTTCAGGAGCAGTACTTC. This encodes CASRPETRGLQEQYF. The chain joins TRBV5-1 to TRBJ2-7, with D possibly TRBD1 on 5 matching bases. V was shortened by 5 bases and J by 7 bases, with 22 bases between the two germline ends. The CDR3 is made up of 15 amino acids. CDR1 and CDR2 (germline): SGHRS, YFSETQ.

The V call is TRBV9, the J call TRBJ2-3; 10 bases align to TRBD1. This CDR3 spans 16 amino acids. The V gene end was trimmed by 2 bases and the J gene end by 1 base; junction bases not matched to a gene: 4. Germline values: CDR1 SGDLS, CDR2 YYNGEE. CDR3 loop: CASSVGTGEGTDTQYF. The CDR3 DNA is TGTGCCAGCAGCGTCGGGACAGGGGAAGGCACAGATACGCAGTATTTT.

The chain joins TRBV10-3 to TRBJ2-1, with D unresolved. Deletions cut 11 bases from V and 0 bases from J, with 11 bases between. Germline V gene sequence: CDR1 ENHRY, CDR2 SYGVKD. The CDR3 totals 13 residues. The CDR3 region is CAAGTSSYNEQFF. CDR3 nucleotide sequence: TGTGCCGCTGGTACCTCCTCCTACAATGAGCAGTTCTTC.

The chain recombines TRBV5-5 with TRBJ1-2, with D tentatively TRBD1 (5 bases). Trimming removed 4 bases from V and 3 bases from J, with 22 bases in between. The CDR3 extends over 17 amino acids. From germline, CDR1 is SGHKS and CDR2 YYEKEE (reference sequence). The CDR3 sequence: CASSPTPGRLMHYGYTF. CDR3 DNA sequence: TGTGCCAGCAGCCCGACACCGGGACGCTTGATGCACTATGGCTACACCTTC. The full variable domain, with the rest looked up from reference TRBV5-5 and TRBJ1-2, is DAGVTQSPTHLIKTRGQQVTLRCSPISGHKSVSWYQQVLGQGPQFIFQYYEKEERGRGNFPDRFSARQFPNYSSELNVNALLLGDSALYLCASSPTPGRLMHYGYTFGSGTRLTVV.

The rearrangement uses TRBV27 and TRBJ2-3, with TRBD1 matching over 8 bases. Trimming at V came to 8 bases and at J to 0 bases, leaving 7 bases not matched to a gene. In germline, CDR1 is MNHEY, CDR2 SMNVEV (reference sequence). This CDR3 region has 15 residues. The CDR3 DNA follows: TGTGCCAGCGGCCGGGACAGGCTTAGCACAGATACGCAGTATTTT. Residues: CASGRDRLSTDTQYF.

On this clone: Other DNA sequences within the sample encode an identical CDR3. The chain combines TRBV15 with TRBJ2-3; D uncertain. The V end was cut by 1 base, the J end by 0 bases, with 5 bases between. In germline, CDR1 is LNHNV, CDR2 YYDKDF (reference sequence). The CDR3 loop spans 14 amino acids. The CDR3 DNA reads TGTGCCACCAGCAGAGCCAGCAGCACAGATACGCAGTATTTT. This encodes CATSRASSTDTQYF.

CDR3 loop: CASSDSLGGGDEQFF. Written as DNA, the CDR3 is TGTGCCAGCAGTGACTCACTCGGGGGCGGAGATGAGCAGTTCTTC. The rearrangement links TRBV6-4 to TRBJ2-1, with D perhaps being TRBD1 or TRBD2 (6 bases each). This CDR3 has 15 residues. The V gene's germline CDR1 is MRHNA and CDR2 SNTAGT. V lost 0 bases and J lost 8, with 14 bases in between.

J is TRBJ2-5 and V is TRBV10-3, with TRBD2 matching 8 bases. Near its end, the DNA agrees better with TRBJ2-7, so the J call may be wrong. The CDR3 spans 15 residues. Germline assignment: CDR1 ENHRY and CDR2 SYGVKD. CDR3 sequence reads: CAISRLAPSSYEQYF. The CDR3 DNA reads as TGTGCCATCAGTCGACTAGCGCCTAGCTCCTACGAGCAGTACTTC.

The DNA of the CDR3 is TGTGCCAGTAGTATAGTATCCAGGAGAGCCGGGGAGCTGTTTTTT. Protein product: CASSIVSRRAGELFF. This chain links TRBV19 with TRBJ2-2, with D hard to call. The germline V gene encodes CDR1 LNHDA and CDR2 SQIVND (reference sequence). This CDR3 comprises 15 residues. Trimming left V 1 base short and J 6 bases short, with 12 bases between.

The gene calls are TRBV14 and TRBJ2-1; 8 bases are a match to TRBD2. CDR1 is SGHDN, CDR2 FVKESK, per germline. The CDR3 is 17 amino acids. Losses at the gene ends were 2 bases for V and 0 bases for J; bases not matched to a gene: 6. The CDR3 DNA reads TGTGCCAGCAGCCAACGGGGGGGCCTTCCCTCCTACAATGAGCAGTTCTTC. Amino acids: CASSQRGGLPSYNEQFF.

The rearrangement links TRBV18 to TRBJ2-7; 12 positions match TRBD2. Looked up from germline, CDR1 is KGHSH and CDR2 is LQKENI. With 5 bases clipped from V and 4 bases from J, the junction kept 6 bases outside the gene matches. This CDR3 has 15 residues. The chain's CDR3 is CASSSGLAGGYEQYF. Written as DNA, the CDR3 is TGTGCCAGCTCATCTGGGCTAGCGGGAGGGTACGAGCAGTACTTC.

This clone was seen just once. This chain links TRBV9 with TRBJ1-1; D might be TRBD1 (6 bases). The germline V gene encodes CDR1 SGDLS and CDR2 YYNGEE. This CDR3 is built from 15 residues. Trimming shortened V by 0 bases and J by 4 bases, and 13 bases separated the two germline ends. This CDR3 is CASSVAGTLGTEAFF. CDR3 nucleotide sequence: TGTGCCAGCAGCGTAGCCGGGACACTCGGCACTGAAGCTTTCTTT.